This entry features one T cell receptor beta chain sequence. Its antigen is unknown. Base qualities are not at hand, and no much larger clone is one base apart. Healthy HIV-negative adults with no recently reported acute infections or vaccinations were included as donors. All donors were Caucasian adults living in Nashville, Tennessee, USA. CD4+ T cells were enriched through magnetic negative selection, after which naive cells were positively selected on CD45RA and the remaining negative fraction served as the memory subset. Blood was collected by leukapheresis, and PBMCs were isolated by Ficoll-Histopaque density gradient centrifugation and then cryopreserved in liquid nitrogen vapor phase. Analytical flow cytometry was used to check the purity and quantity of every magnetically sorted T cell population. Genomic DNA was isolated from every sorted fraction and measured by UV absorbance on a Nanodrop 2000c.

Using the deep immunoSEQ assay, TCR CDR3 regions were amplified from genomic DNA by multiplex PCR. Extracted genomic DNA from each cell subset was spread evenly across all wells of several immunoSEQ 96-well plates, with each plate serving as a replicate. For sorted subsets, about 200 ng genomic DNA, equal to 25,000 to 35,000 T cell genomes, was loaded into each replicate PCR. Purified libraries were measured with a Qubit 3.0 fluorometer, size-checked on a Bioanalyzer 2100, and measured again with the KAPA Library Quantification kit. Every immunoSEQ 96-well plate was sequenced on a separate single-read 150-cycle Illumina NextSeq 550 flow cell. Turning to the authors' computational methods: The immunoSEQ output contained only junctional sequences without quality scores, so filtering could not match that applied to full-length reads. Sequences were annotated with PyIR, a Python wrapper for IgBLAST v1.9, and V/J genes and CDR3 were assigned using IMGT germline references. Reads were removed for weak V/J assignments (E-value above 1e-6), missing CDR3, stop codons, out-of-frame junctions, or ambiguous translated residues. V3J clonotypes were defined as sequences sharing an identical inferred V gene, J gene, and CDR3 amino acid sequence. Percentage overlap between repertoires was calculated by dividing the number of shared unique clonotypes by the size of the smaller repertoire. Three approaches were used to assess repertoire richness: RTK rarefaction, the Chao1 estimator, and Recon v2.1 estimates of unobserved clonotypes. Generation probabilities were computed with OLGA for all TCRbeta clonotypes obtained by the gDNA method from several donors. Held by TCRdb, this immuneACCESS table contains in-frame sequences only and omits some clones. Under half of the omission traces to an unresolved V gene where checked; the cause of the rest is unknown. D and trimming were read from the DNA, whereas the V and J calls and clone size are those reported in that table. Present in this sample are about 2.4 million clones, 93% of which were seen just once. The ten largest make up more than 0.35% of the sample.

The sample originates from a study of shared clonotypes between healthy human individuals (TCRdb year 2020). Study-wide context: A few men and a couple of women, aged 18 to 49 years, made up the cohort. Leukapheresis yielded between about 0.9 and 9 billion PBMCs per donor. To estimate repertoire size and how much clonotypes are shared between individuals, the study performed deep sequencing of blood TCR repertoires from a few healthy adults. To increase sequencing depth and limit assay-specific biases, different laboratories used diverse techniques to prepare libraries and sequence TCR repertoires. For each donor, CD4 naive and CD4 memory were each run on three plates, CD8 naive on two plates, and CD8 memory on one plate. Broad study findings and their caveats: Higher generation probabilities were observed for clonotypes shared by all four sorted-subset donors than for non-shared clonotypes. Incomplete sequencing was indicated by rarefaction of sorted-subset datasets, despite the large sequencing depth. Sampling was restricted to blood, and TCR repertoires in tissue are likely to differ from TCR repertoires in blood. Naive subsets generally had larger estimated clonotype richness than memory subsets did. The small number of donors limited the genetic and exposure-history diversity represented. Pairwise subsampling led to the expectation that sequencing depth would affect the degree of clonotype sharing among donors. Sharing across a few donors was observed for roughly 5% of naive CD4, over 3% of naive CD8, over 2% of memory CD4, and approximately 0.41% of memory CD8 clonotypes.

This receptor was identified in a man younger than 35 in good health. Some clones in this sample may be carry-over from other donors' samples. Sequencing was performed on naive CD4+ T cells from PBMCs. The cell subset or site label, as the study defines it: CD45RA+ positively selected.

CDR3 sequence: CAIPDRSRGEKLFF. The nucleotide sequence is TGTGCCATCCCGGACCGATCCCGTGGTGAAAAACTGTTTTTT. The rearrangement combines TRBV2 with TRBJ1-4; the D gene is not confidently resolved. V is clipped by 10 bases and J by 7 bases, and the sequence between their germline boundaries is 19 bases long. The CDR1 and CDR2 encoded by the germline V gene are SNHLY and FYNNEI. The CDR3 goes from the cysteine to the phenylalanine over 14 residues. Only the CDR3 region is kept as DNA, spanning 42 bases read in frame from base 1.